This T cell receptor (beta chain) was recovered during a study of OX40 agonist ivuxolimab in advanced cancers. On the study more broadly: Patients were dosed intravenously with ivuxolimab at 0.01 to 10 mg/kg every 2 weeks. About 40% of patients had received prior checkpoint inhibitor therapy.

Per germline, CDR1 SEHNR and CDR2 FQNEAQ (reference sequence). The V gene lost 5 bases and the J gene lost 5 bases, with 7 bases spanning the gap. This CDR3 region has 11 residues. TCRdb's copy holds only in-frame clones and misses some; the assay was immunoSEQ multiplex PCR. The table shows around 80,000 clones, with 85% occurring only once. About this clone: Its matching antigen is unknown.

Overall study results and limits: Individuals who were partial responders at 0.1-3.0 mg/kg had clonal expansion that ranked among the lowest. There were also nonresponders showing low normalized T-cell clonal expansion.

V is TRBV7-9 and J is TRBJ2-7; D gene ambiguous. The source is an adult with an advanced solid tumor such as melanoma, head and neck, liver or kidney cancer. The sequencing used CD4+ or CD8+ T cells sorted from blood, collected in a trial of the OX40 agonist ivuxolimab. As DNA, the CDR3 is TGTGCCAGCAGCCACAGTAACGAGCAGTACTTC. It codes for CASSHSNEQYF.